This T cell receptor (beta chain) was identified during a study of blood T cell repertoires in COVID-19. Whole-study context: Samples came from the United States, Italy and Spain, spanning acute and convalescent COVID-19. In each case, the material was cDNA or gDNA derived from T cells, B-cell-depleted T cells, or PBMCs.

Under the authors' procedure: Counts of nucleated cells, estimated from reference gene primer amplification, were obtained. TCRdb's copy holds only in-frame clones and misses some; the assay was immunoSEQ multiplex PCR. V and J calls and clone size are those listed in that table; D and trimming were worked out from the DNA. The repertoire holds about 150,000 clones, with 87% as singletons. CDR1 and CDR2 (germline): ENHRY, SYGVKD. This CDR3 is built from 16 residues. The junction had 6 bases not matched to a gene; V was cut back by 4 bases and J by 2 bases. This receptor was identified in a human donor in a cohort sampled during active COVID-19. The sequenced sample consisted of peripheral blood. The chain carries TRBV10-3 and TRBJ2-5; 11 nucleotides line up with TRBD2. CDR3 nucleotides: TGTGCCATCAGTGCCGGGACTAGCGGAAAACAAGAGACCCAGTACTTC. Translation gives CAISAGTSGKQETQYF.